The next 29 T cell receptor beta chains were all read from a single sample in a study of monozygotic twins with inflammatory bowel disease. TCRdb reprocessed the 5' RACE reads; each CDR3 protein has one entry and no DNA is given. The clone table shows a few hundred thousand distinct CDR3 sequences, with the ten largest holding roughly 2.6%. The specimen was blood. The receptors were sampled from a human donor with ulcerative colitis or Crohn's disease, or a healthy co-twin of an affected twin (not recorded which).

The V and J genes are TRBV5-5 and TRBJ2-6. This CDR3 comprises 16 residues. CDR1 SGHKS and CDR2 YYEKEE come from the germline V gene (reference sequence). The CDR3 sequence is CASSLGGLSGANVLTF.

The chain employs TRBV5-1 and TRBJ2-5; TCRdb outputs TRBD1, but without DNA this stays unchecked. The CDR3 sequence is 15 residues long. Germline V gene lookup returns CDR1 SGHRS and CDR2 YFSETQ. CDR3 residues: CASSLGSGHQETQYF. The complete variable domain, with remaining parts taken from reference TRBV5-1 and TRBJ2-5, reads KAGVTQTPRYLIKTRGQQVTLSCSPISGHRSVSWYQQTPGQGLQFLFEYFSETQRNKGNFPGRFSGRQFSNSRSEMNVSTLELGDSALYLCASSLGSGHQETQYFGPGTRLLVL.

The V call is TRBV15, the J call TRBJ1-5. This CDR3 comprises 12 residues. Per germline, CDR1 LNHNV and CDR2 YYDKDF (reference sequence). CDR3 loop: CATSSRNQPQHF.

The CDR3 protein is CASSQDRVNTEAFF. This chain links TRBV12-3 or TRBV12-4 with TRBJ1-1; TCRdb names TRBD1, which stays unverified in the absence of DNA. The CDR3 sequence is 14 residues long.

The chain joins TRBV7-8 to TRBJ2-1; TCRdb returns TRBD2, unconfirmable since there is no DNA. Germline V lookup: CDR1 SGHVS, CDR2 FQNEAQ. The CDR3 sequence is 17 residues long. CDR3 loop: CASSLGRAGGAYNEQFF.

The V gene is TRBV4-1, the J gene TRBJ2-7; TCRdb selects TRBD1, and the lack of DNA leaves this call unchecked. The CDR3 covers 16 residues. Germline V gives CDR1 MGHRA, CDR2 YSYEKL. CDR3 protein: CASSKGRGQGFHEQYF.

The rearrangement uses TRBV4-3 and TRBJ1-1; TCRdb's D call of TRBD1 is untestable without DNA. The germline gives CDR1 LGHNA, CDR2 YSLEER. This CDR3 contains 17 residues. The CDR3 loop reads CASSFRIRQGEGTEAFF.

This rearrangement joins TRBV5-1 to TRBJ2-7; TCRdb designates TRBD1, a call that cannot be tested without DNA. The germline V gene encodes CDR1 SGHRS and CDR2 YFSETQ. The CDR3 is made up of 14 amino acids. The CDR3 reads CASRTGTGGNEQYF.

The chain recombines TRBV20-1 with TRBJ2-3; absent DNA, TCRdb's TRBD2 call cannot be checked. This CDR3 contains 16 residues. Germline lookup yields CDR1 DFQATT and CDR2 SNEGSKA (reference sequence). The CDR3 spells CSASGTSGGNTDTQYF.

V is TRBV20-1 and J is TRBJ2-5; the TCRdb D gene call, TRBD1, has no DNA to confirm it. The CDR3 spans 15 residues. CDR1 is DFQATT and CDR2 is SNEGSKA in the germline V gene (reference sequence). The CDR3 is CSADDWGGLQETQYF.

This sequence joins TRBV6-2 or TRBV6-3 and TRBJ2-1. Germline V CDR1 and CDR2: MNHEY, SVGEGT. This CDR3 has 14 amino acids. The CDR3 is CASRNRGSHNEQFF.

The CDR3 region is CSVGDRDRGEKLFF. This chain connects TRBV20-1 to TRBJ1-4; TCRdb gives TRBD1 as the D gene, but with no DNA this cannot be confirmed. In germline, CDR1 is DFQATT, CDR2 SNEGSKA (reference sequence). This CDR3 has 14 amino acids.

The rearrangement links TRBV3-1 to TRBJ2-3; TCRdb designates TRBD2, a call that cannot be tested without DNA. CDR3 length: 14 amino acids. Germline CDR1 reads LGHDT; CDR2 reads YNNKEL (reference sequence). CDR3 region: CASSPPGLRDWQYF.

The chain recombines TRBV20-1 with TRBJ1-5; without DNA, the TCRdb call of TRBD1 cannot be checked. Germline CDR1 and CDR2: DFQATT and SNEGSKA (reference sequence). This CDR3 region has 14 residues. The CDR3 sequence is CSARDLTGVQPQHF.

The CDR3 protein is CASSPLWNTEAFF. V and J are TRBV2 and TRBJ1-1. The CDR3 loop spans 13 amino acids. Germline CDR1 and CDR2: SNHLY and FYNNEI. The full variable domain, completed using reference TRBV2 and TRBJ1-1, is EPEVTQTPSHQVTQMGQEVILRCVPISNHLYFYWYRQILGQKVEFLVSFYNNEISEKSEIFDDQFSVERPDGSNFTLKIRSTKLEDSAMYFCASSPLWNTEAFFGQGTRLTVV.

The chain carries TRBV20-1 and TRBJ2-1. This CDR3 has 11 amino acids. CDR1 and CDR2 (germline): DFQATT, SNEGSKA (reference sequence). CDR3 residues: CSAPDYNEQFF.

The V call is TRBV6-5, the J call TRBJ1-1; lacking DNA, the TRBD1 call made by TCRdb goes unchecked. The CDR3 length is 15 residues. Germline V gene sequence: CDR1 MNHEY, CDR2 SVGAGI. CDR3 region: CASSYDRGRDTEAFF.

The CDR3 loop is CASSGQGAIDTQYF. This rearrangement joins TRBV2 to TRBJ2-3; TCRdb outputs TRBD1, but without DNA this stays unchecked. CDR1 is SNHLY, CDR2 FYNNEI, per germline. The CDR3 is made up of 14 amino acids.

The genes are TRBV18 and TRBJ1-4; TCRdb's D call of TRBD1 is untestable without DNA. Germline V gives CDR1 KGHSH, CDR2 LQKENI. The CDR3 spans 15 residues. The CDR3 is CASSRGGATNEKLFF.

The chain is built from TRBV29-1 and TRBJ2-3; the D call of TRBD2 rests on TCRdb alone, since no DNA is present to check it. This CDR3 contains 14 residues. In germline, CDR1 is SQVTM, CDR2 ANQGSEA. The CDR3 region is CSTWDFSSTDTQYF.

The rearrangement joins TRBV27 to TRBJ1-1; TCRdb's D call of TRBD1 is untestable without DNA. The CDR3 loop spans 13 amino acids. Germline V gives CDR1 MNHEY, CDR2 SMNVEV (reference sequence). The CDR3 loop is CASSFLQGTEAFF.

The J gene is TRBJ1-2, the V gene TRBV9; the D call of TRBD1 rests on TCRdb alone, since no DNA is present to check it. Germline V CDR1 and CDR2: SGDLS, YYNGEE. This CDR3 spans 18 amino acids. CDR3 in amino acids: CASSAPSGGRPGDYGYTF.

The chain is built from TRBV20-1 and TRBJ2-7; no DNA is available, so the TRBD1 call from TCRdb remains unchecked. The CDR3 totals 14 residues. CDR1 DFQATT and CDR2 SNEGSKA come from the germline V gene (reference sequence). The CDR3 sequence is CSARGGGQSYEQYF.

The J gene is TRBJ1-1, the V gene TRBV29-1; TCRdb reports TRBD1, a call that lacks DNA to check it against. This CDR3 is built from 13 residues. Germline assignment: CDR1 SQVTM and CDR2 ANQGSEA. The CDR3 region is CSAVRTAVPEAFF. Full variable domain (missing parts from reference TRBV29-1 and TRBJ1-1): SAVISQKPSRDICQRGTSLTIQCQVDSQVTMMFWYRQQPGQSLTLIATANQGSEATYESGFVIDKFPISRPNLTFSTLTVSNMSPEDSSIYLCSAVRTAVPEAFFGQGTRLTVV.

V is TRBV3-1 and J is TRBJ1-1. The CDR3 is 14 residues long. Germline V CDR1 and CDR2: LGHDT, YNNKEL (reference sequence). CDR3 sequence reads: CASSQNAMATEAFF.

This chain uses TRBV12-3 or TRBV12-4 with TRBJ1-5; TCRdb gives TRBD1 as the D gene, but with no DNA this cannot be confirmed. The CDR3 loop spans 15 amino acids. The CDR3 sequence: CASSLRNRGNQPQHF.

The genes are TRBV24-1 and TRBJ1-1. The CDR3 sequence is 14 residues long. CDR1 is KGHDR and CDR2 is SFDVKD in the germline V gene. This CDR3 reads CATSEETGNTEAFF.

The chain has TRBV11-3 and TRBJ2-3; the TCRdb call, TRBD2, lacks DNA for checking. Germline CDR1 reads SGHNT; CDR2 reads YENEEA. The CDR3 spans 15 residues. This chain's CDR3 is CASSLGTLHTDTQYF. The whole variable domain, filled in from reference TRBV11-3 and TRBJ2-3, reads EAGVVQSPRYKIIEKKQPVAFWCNPISGHNTLYWYLQNLGQGPELLIRYENEEAVDDSQLPKDRFSAERLKGVDSTLKIQPAELGDSAVYLCASSLGTLHTDTQYFGPGTRLTVL.

This chain links TRBV4-1 with TRBJ1-2; TCRdb's D call, TRBD1, is unchecked because there is no DNA. The CDR3 has 15 residues. Per germline, CDR1 MGHRA and CDR2 YSYEKL. The CDR3 sequence is CASSQAGTQNYGYTF.